A single sample gave rise to the 21 T cell receptor beta chains below, sequenced in a study of blood T cell repertoires in COVID-19. Data came from immunoSEQ multiplex PCR; TCRdb stores just in-frame clones and leaves some out. The top ten clones hold 13% of a sample with 180,000 or so clones, less than 80% of them seen once. Sequencing was carried out using peripheral blood. These receptors were obtained from a man aged 50-59 years who had recovered from COVID-19.

The V gene is TRBV29-1, the J gene TRBJ2-6; 7 nucleotides agree with TRBD1. J was trimmed by 2 bases and V by 1 base; bases with no gene match: 8. Looked up from germline, CDR1 is SQVTM and CDR2 is ANQGSEA. The CDR3 is 17 residues long. The chain's CDR3 is CSVEGDSGITGANVLTF. In DNA form, the CDR3 reads TGCAGCGTTGAAGGGGACAGTGGGATCACTGGGGCCAACGTCCTGACTTTC. Together with reference TRBV29-1 and TRBJ2-6, the CDR3 gives the full variable domain: SAVISQKPSRDICQRGTSLTIQCQVDSQVTMMFWYRQQPGQSLTLIATANQGSEATYESGFVIDKFPISRPNLTFSTLTVSNMSPEDSSIYLCSVEGDSGITGANVLTFGAGSRLTVL.

The chain has TRBV5-4 and TRBJ2-7; 7 bases are a match to TRBD2. CDR3 length equals 14 residues. CDR1 and CDR2 (germline): SGHNT, YYREEE (reference sequence). V lost 0 bases and J lost 5; bases outside the gene matches: 5. In nucleotides, the CDR3 is TGTGCCAGCAGCTTGGCCAGCGGGACCGACGAGCAGTACTTC. Translating gives CASSLASGTDEQYF.

This clone has just a few counts. The chain is built from TRBV6-5 and TRBJ2-7; perhaps TRBD1 as D (6 bases). The CDR3 is made up of 13 amino acids. Germline V gene sequence: CDR1 MNHEY, CDR2 SVGAGI. V lost 0 bases and J lost 6, with 9 bases in between. CDR3 amino acids: CASSYSTGFEQYF. CDR3 DNA sequence: TGTGCCAGCAGTTACTCCACAGGGTTCGAGCAGTACTTC.

This chain uses TRBV5-1 with TRBJ2-3; D may be TRBD2 (5 bases). The CDR3 covers 15 residues. V lost 0 bases and J lost 2, with 10 bases in between. CDR1 and CDR2 (germline): SGHRS, YFSETQ. The CDR3 region has the DNA TGCGCCAGCAGCTTGGGAGGGTGGGACACAGATACGCAGTATTTT. Protein product: CASSLGGWDTDTQYF.

This clone was seen a handful of times. CDR3 coding DNA: TGTGCCAGCAGCTTTAAGGGACTAGCGGATTACAATGAGCAGTTCTTC. Protein product: CASSFKGLADYNEQFF. The chain links TRBV7-3 to TRBJ2-1; 11 bases agree with TRBD2. The CDR3 extends over 16 amino acids. Trimming took 3 bases from V and 4 from J; bases not matched to a gene: 5. CDR1 is SGHTA, CDR2 FQGTGA, per germline.

CDR3 loop: CASSQVAQGAAYNEQFF. CDR3 DNA: TGTGCCAGCAGCCAAGTTGCACAGGGGGCTGCTTACAATGAGCAGTTCTTC. The rearrangement uses TRBV4-2 and TRBJ2-1; 9 bases fit TRBD1. The CDR3 runs 17 residues. The ends lost 1 base at V and 4 bases at J; junction bases unmatched: 8. From germline, CDR1 is LGHNA and CDR2 YNFKEQ.

V gene TRBV3-1 (or the pseudogene TRBV3-2) combines with J gene TRBJ2-2, with D unresolved. In germline, CDR1 is LGHDT, CDR2 YNNKEL (reference sequence). The CDR3 sequence is 13 residues long. V was trimmed by 0 bases and J by 6 bases, leaving 5 bases between them. The CDR3 DNA reads as TGTGCCAGCAGCCAAGAGTTCGCCGGGGAGCTGTTTTTT. Amino acids: CASSQEFAGELFF.

V is TRBV6-4 and J is TRBJ1-1; unclear D gene. This CDR3 comprises 13 residues. The V end was cut by 6 bases, the J end by 0 bases, with 8 bases between. Germline loops: CDR1 MRHNA, CDR2 SNTAGT. The CDR3 region has the DNA TGTGCCAGCAGGAGGGAAATGAACACTGAAGCTTTCTTT. It specifies CASRREMNTEAFF.

The chain's CDR3 is CASTSRGRDSQFF. CDR3 nucleotides: TGTGCCAGCACCTCGAGGGGCCGGGACAGTCAGTTCTTC. The gene calls are TRBV28 and TRBJ2-1, with 7 bases identical to TRBD1. Germline assignment: CDR1 MDHEN and CDR2 SYDVKM. Germline trimming cut 7 bases from V and 13 bases from J; bases unmatched to any gene: 13. CDR3 length equals 13 residues.

The chain has TRBV28 and TRBJ2-5; D is unclear. The germline gives CDR1 MDHEN, CDR2 SYDVKM. The CDR3 contains 11 residues. Trimming removed 3 bases from V and 4 bases from J, with 3 bases in between. The DNA for the CDR3 is TGTGCCAGCAGTTTTCTAGAGACCCAGTACTTC. Translation: CASSFLETQYF.

This clone is termed medium-sized. The chain links TRBV2 to TRBJ2-7; 7 positions match TRBD1. The CDR3 consists of 15 residues. The junction had 12 bases not matched to a gene; V was cut back by 5 bases and J by 5 bases. Germline-derived CDR1 and CDR2 are SNHLY and FYNNEI. As DNA, the CDR3 is TGTGCCAGCAGTCAACCCCAGACAGGGATCCACGAGCAGTACTTC. Its protein is CASSQPQTGIHEQYF.

This clone appeared once. V is TRBV10-3 and J is TRBJ2-1; 7 bases align to TRBD2. CDR1 and CDR2 (germline): ENHRY, SYGVKD. J lost 5 bases, V lost 0 bases, and 4 bases had no gene match. The CDR3 has 15 residues. DNA for the CDR3: TGTGCCATCAGTGAGTCGAGCGGGATAAACAATGAGCAGTTCTTC. Encoded protein: CAISESSGINNEQFF.

This clone appeared a few times. The chain employs TRBV4-1 and TRBJ1-3; weak D call: TRBD1 (5 bases). Trimming shortened V by 5 bases and J by 0 bases, and 11 bases separated the two germline ends. This CDR3 is 15 amino acids long. CDR1 and CDR2 from the germline V gene are MGHRA and YSYEKL. CDR3 in amino acids: CASSKTEASGNTIYF. The CDR3 nucleotides read TGCGCCAGCAGCAAGACAGAGGCCTCTGGAAACACCATATATTTT.

The J gene is TRBJ2-3, the V gene TRBV10-2, with 11 bases fitting TRBD2. The CDR3 has 18 residues. Unmatched junction bases numbered 13, after V lost 6 bases and J lost 2 bases. Germline lookup yields CDR1 WSHSY and CDR2 SAAADI. The CDR3 DNA sequence: TGCGCCAGCAGCGGACTAGCGGGCCACGAGAAACCCACAGATACGCAGTATTTT. Its translation: CASSGLAGHEKPTDTQYF.

The chain couples TRBV5-1 to TRBJ2-1; a possible D gene is TRBD1 (5 bases). V shed 0 bases and J shed 4 bases, with 8 bases lying between them. This CDR3 is 14 amino acids long. The germline CDR1 and CDR2 sequences are SGHRS and YFSETQ. CDR3 sequence: CASSLDRPYNEQFF. DNA for the CDR3: TGCGCCAGCAGCTTGGACAGGCCATACAATGAGCAGTTCTTC.

The sample holds one count of this clone. The CDR3 DNA reads as TGTGCCAGCAGTCTAGGACTAGCGGGGGGGACCTACGAGCAGTACTTC. Its protein product is CASSLGLAGGTYEQYF. The V gene is TRBV2, the J gene TRBJ2-7; 15 bases match TRBD2. After removal of 5 bases from V and 2 bases from J, the junction contained 4 bases not matched to a gene. CDR1 SNHLY and CDR2 FYNNEI come from the germline V gene. This CDR3 has 16 amino acids.

The V call is TRBV11-2, the J call TRBJ1-2, with TRBD1 identical over 10 bases. The CDR3 loop spans 17 amino acids. Germline V gives CDR1 SGHAT, CDR2 FQNNGV. With 5 bases clipped from V and 0 bases from J, the junction kept 9 bases outside the gene matches. CDR3 loop: CASSTDQTGGSNYGYTF. CDR3 DNA: TGTGCCAGCAGCACGGATCAGACAGGGGGCTCTAACTATGGCTACACCTTC.

The J gene is TRBJ2-5, the V gene TRBV7-9; TRBD2 is a possible D gene (5 bases). The V gene lost 1 base and the J gene lost 5 bases, with 14 bases spanning the gap. Germline V lookup: CDR1 SEHNR, CDR2 FQNEAQ (reference sequence). The CDR3 has 15 amino acids. DNA for the CDR3: TGTGCCAGCAGCTTAGTGCGGCAGAGGAGGGAGACCCAGTACTTC. Translated, it gives CASSLVRQRRETQYF.

The rearrangement links TRBV7-2 to TRBJ2-3, with 8 bases identical to TRBD1. The CDR3 runs 15 residues. CDR1 is SGHTA, CDR2 FQGNSA, per germline. J lost 4 bases, V lost 5 bases, and 8 bases had no gene match. In DNA, the CDR3 is TGTGCCAGCAGCGCCCCCAGGGGGCGAGCAGATACGCAGTATTTT. Translated: CASSAPRGRADTQYF.

The sample holds a few counts of this clone. The rearrangement joins TRBV29-1 to TRBJ2-1; D unclear. The CDR3 extends over 11 amino acids. CDR1 is SQVTM, CDR2 ANQGSEA, per germline. Trimming cost V 4 bases and J 4 bases, with 5 bases left between them. The CDR3 protein is CSVVQYNEQFF. CDR3 nucleotides: TGCAGCGTTGTACAGTACAATGAGCAGTTCTTC.

The chain uses TRBV5-1 and TRBJ1-1; TRBD1 matches at 7 bases. Looked up from germline, CDR1 is SGHRS and CDR2 is YFSETQ. CDR3 length equals 16 residues. V was clipped by 5 bases and J by 0 bases; unmatched bases: 10. In DNA form, the CDR3 reads TGCGCCAGCAGTTGGGACAGCGAGAGTATGAACACTGAAGCTTTCTTT. It is translated as CASSWDSESMNTEAFF.